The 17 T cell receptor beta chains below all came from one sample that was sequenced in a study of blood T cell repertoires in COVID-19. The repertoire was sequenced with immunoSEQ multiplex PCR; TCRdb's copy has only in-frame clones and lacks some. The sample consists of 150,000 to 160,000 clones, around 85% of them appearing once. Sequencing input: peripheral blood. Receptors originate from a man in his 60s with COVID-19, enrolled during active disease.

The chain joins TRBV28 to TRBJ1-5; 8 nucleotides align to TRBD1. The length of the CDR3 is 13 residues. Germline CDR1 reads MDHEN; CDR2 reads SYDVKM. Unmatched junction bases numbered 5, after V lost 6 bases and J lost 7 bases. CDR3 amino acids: CASRMDRAQPQHF. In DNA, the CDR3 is TGTGCCAGCAGGATGGACAGGGCACAGCCCCAGCATTTT.

CDR3 sequence: CASSVGLNNEQFF. As DNA, the CDR3 is TGTGCCAGCTCCGTGGGACTAAACAATGAGCAGTTCTTC. This chain links TRBV18 with TRBJ2-1; the match to TRBD2 covers 7 bases. The V and J ends lost 6 bases and 5 bases, in that order; junction bases with no gene match: 4. In germline, CDR1 is KGHSH, CDR2 LQKENI. The CDR3 is 13 residues long.

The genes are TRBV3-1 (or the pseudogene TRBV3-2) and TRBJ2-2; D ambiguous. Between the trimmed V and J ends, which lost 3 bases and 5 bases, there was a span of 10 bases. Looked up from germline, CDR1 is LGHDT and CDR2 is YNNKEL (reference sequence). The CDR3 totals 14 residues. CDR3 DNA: TGTGCCAGCAGCCACGCTTCGAGAACCGGGGAGCTGTTTTTT. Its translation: CASSHASRTGELFF.

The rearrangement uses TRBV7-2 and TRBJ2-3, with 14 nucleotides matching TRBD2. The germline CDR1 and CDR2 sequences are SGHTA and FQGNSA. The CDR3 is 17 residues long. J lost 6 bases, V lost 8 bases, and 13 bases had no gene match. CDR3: CASGNRLAGGPFDTQYF. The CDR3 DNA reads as TGTGCCAGCGGCAATAGACTAGCGGGGGGGCCTTTTGATACGCAGTATTTT.

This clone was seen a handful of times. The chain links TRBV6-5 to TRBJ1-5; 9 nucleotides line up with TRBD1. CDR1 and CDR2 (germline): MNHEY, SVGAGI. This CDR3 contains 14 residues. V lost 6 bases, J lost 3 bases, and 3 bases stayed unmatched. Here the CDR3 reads CASRGQGNNQPQHF. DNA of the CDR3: TGTGCCAGCAGGGGACAGGGTAACAATCAGCCCCAGCATTTT.

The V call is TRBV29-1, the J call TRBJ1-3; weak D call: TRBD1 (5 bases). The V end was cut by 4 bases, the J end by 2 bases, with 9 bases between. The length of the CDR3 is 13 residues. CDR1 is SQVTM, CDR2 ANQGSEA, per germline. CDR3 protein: CSVGRGPGNTIYF. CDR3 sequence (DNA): TGCAGCGTTGGTAGGGGTCCTGGAAACACCATATATTTT.

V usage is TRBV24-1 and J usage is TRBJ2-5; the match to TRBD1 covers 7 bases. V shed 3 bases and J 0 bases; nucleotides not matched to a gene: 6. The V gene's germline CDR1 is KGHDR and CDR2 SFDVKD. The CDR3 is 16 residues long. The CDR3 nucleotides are TGTGCCACCAGTGATCCAACAGGGGCCAACCAAGAGACCCAGTACTTC. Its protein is CATSDPTGANQETQYF.

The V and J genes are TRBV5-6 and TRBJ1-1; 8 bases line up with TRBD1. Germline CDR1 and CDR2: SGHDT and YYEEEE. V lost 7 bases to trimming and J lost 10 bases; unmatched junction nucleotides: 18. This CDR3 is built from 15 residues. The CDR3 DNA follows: TGTGCCAGCGCAAACAGGGGGAAGTCGCATGAAGCAGCTTTCTTT. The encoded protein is CASANRGKSHEAAFF.

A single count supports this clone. The CDR3 spells CAIDTGMNTEAFF. For the CDR3, the DNA is TGTGCCATCGACACAGGAATGAACACTGAAGCTTTCTTT. J is TRBJ1-1 and V is TRBV10-3, with D possibly being TRBD1 (5 bases). CDR3 size: 13 residues. CDR1 is ENHRY, CDR2 SYGVKD, per germline. V was cut by 8 bases and J by 0 bases, with 10 bases left in between.

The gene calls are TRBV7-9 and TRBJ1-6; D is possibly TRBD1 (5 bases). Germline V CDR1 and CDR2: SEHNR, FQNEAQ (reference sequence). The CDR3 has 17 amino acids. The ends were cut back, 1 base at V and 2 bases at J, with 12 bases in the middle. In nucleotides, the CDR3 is TGTGCCAGCAGCTTAGGTCACCCAGGGACCTATAATTCACCCCTCCACTTT. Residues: CASSLGHPGTYNSPLHF.

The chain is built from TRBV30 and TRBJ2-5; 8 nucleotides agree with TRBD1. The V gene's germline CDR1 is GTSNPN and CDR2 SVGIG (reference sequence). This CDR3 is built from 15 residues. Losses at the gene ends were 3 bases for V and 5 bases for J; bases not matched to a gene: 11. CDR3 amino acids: CAWRMQGAGLETQYF. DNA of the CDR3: TGTGCCTGGAGAATGCAGGGGGCGGGACTGGAGACCCAGTACTTC.

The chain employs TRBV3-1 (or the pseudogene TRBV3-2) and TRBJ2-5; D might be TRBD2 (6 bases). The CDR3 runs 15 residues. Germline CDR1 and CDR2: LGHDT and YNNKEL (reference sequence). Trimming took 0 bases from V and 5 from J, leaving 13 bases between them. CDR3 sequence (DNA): TGTGCCAGCAGCCAAGAGGACTACCTCGGGGAGACCCAGTACTTC. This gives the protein CASSQEDYLGETQYF.

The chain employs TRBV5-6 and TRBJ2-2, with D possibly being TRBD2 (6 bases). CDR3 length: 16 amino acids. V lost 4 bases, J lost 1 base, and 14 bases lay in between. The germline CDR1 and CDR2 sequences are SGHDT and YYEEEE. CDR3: CASSPFGGGNTGELFF. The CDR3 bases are TGTGCCAGCAGCCCGTTTGGGGGAGGGAACACCGGGGAGCTGTTTTTT.

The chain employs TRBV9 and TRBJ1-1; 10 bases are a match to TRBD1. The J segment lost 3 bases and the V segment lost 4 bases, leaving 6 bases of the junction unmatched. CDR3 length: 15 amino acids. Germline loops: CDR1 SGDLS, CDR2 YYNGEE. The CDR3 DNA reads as TGTGCCAGCAGCCCGAGCGGACAGGGGGACACTGAAGCTTTCTTT. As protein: CASSPSGQGDTEAFF.

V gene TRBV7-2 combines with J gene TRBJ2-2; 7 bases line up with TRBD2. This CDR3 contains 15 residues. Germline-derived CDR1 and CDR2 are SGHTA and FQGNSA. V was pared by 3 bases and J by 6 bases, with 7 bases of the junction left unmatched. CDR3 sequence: CASSFPGLVAGELFF. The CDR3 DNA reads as TGTGCCAGCAGCTTTCCCGGACTAGTCGCCGGGGAGCTGTTTTTT.

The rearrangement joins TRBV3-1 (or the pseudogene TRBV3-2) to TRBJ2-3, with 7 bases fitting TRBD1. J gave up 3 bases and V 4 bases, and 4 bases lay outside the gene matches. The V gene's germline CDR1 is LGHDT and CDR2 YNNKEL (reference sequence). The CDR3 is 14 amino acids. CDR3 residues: CASSRRGHTDTQYF. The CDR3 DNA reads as TGTGCCAGCAGCCGAAGGGGGCATACAGATACGCAGTATTTT.

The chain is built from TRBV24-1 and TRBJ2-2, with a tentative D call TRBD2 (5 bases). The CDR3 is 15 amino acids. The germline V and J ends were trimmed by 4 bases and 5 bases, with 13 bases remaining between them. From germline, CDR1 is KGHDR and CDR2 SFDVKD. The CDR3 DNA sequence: TGTGCCACCAGTGACCGAGGATGGGAGACCGGGGAGCTGTTTTTT. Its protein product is CATSDRGWETGELFF.